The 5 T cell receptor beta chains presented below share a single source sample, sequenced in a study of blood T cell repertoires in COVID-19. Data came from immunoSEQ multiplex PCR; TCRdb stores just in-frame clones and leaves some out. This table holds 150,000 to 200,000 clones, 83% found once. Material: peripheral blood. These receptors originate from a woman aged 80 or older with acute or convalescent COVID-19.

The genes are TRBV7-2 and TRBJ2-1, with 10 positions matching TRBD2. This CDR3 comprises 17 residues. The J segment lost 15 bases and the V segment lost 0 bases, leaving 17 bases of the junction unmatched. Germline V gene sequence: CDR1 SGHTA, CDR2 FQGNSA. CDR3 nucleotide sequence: TGTGCCAGCAGCTTAGCGCCTAGCGGGAGCCCCCTGGGGAATGCGTTCTTC. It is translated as CASSLAPSGSPLGNAFF.

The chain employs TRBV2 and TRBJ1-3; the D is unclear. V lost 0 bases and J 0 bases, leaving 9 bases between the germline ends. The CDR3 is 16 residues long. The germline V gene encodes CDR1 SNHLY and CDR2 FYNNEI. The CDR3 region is CASSEARAGSGNTIYF. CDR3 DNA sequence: TGTGCCAGCAGTGAAGCTCGGGCGGGCTCTGGAAACACCATATATTTT.

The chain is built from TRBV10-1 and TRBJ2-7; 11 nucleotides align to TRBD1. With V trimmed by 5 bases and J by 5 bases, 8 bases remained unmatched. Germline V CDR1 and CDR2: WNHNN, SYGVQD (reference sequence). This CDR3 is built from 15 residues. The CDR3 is CASSPGQGANHEQYF. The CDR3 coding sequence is TGCGCCAGCAGTCCCGGACAGGGGGCTAATCACGAGCAGTACTTC.

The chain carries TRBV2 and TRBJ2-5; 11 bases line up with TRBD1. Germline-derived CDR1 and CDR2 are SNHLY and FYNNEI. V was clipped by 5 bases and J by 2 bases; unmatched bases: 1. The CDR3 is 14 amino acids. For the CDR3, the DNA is TGTGCCAGCAGTAGGGACAGGGGGCAAGAGACCCAGTACTTC. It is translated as CASSRDRGQETQYF.

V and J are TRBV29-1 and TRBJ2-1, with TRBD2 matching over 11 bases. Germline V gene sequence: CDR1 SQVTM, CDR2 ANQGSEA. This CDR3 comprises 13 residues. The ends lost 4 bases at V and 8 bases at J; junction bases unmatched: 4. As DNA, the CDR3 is TGCAGCGTTGGTAGCGGGAGGGCCGATGAGCAGTTCTTC. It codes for CSVGSGRADEQFF.